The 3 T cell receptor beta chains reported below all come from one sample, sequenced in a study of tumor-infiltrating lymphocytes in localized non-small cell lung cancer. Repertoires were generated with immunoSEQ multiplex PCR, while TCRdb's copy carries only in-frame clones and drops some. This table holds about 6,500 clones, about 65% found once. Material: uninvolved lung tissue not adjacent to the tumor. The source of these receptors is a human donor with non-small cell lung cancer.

The CDR3 bases are TGCGCCAGCAGCTTGGATGGGGCCGATACAGATACGCAGTATTTT. This gives the protein CASSLDGADTDTQYF. The gene calls are TRBV5-1 and TRBJ2-3; weak D call: TRBD1 (5 bases). This CDR3 is 15 amino acids long. With 0 bases removed from V and 3 bases from J, the gap between germline ends came to 11 bases. Germline V gene lookup returns CDR1 SGHRS and CDR2 YFSETQ.

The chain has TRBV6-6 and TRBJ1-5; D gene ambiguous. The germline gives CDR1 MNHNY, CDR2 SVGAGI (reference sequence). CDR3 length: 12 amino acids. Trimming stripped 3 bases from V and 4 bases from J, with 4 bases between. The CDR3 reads CASSYQNQPQHF. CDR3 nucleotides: TGTGCCAGCAGTTATCAAAATCAGCCCCAGCATTTT.

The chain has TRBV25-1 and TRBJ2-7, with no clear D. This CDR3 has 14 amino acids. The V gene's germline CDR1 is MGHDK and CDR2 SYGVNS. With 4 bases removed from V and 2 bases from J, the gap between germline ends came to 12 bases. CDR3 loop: CASSGALETYEQYF. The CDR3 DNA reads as TGTGCCAGCAGTGGGGCCCTCGAGACCTACGAGCAGTACTTC.